This T cell receptor (beta chain) was captured by sequencing in a study of T cell responses to AZD1222 COVID-19 vaccine. Study-wide points: Baseline seropositives among AZD1222 recipients totaled only five to seven.

The data were produced by immunoSEQ multiplex PCR, yet TCRdb's version contains in-frame clones alone and is incomplete. Counted here are 100,000 or so clones, approximately 86% occurring once; the ten biggest clones make up about 1.5%. CDR1 and CDR2 (germline): PRHDT, FYEKMQ (reference sequence). The ends were cut back, 0 bases at V and 1 base at J, with 3 bases in the middle. This CDR3 has 13 residues. About this clone: No antigen is known for it.

The sequences come from peripheral blood, collected on day 0 of AZD1222 vaccination. The chain uses TRBV13 and TRBJ1-2, with D unresolved. The sequence derives from an adult in good health. The CDR3: CASSLGSNYGYTF. The CDR3 nucleotides read TGTGCCAGCAGCTTAGGGAGTAACTATGGCTACACCTTC.